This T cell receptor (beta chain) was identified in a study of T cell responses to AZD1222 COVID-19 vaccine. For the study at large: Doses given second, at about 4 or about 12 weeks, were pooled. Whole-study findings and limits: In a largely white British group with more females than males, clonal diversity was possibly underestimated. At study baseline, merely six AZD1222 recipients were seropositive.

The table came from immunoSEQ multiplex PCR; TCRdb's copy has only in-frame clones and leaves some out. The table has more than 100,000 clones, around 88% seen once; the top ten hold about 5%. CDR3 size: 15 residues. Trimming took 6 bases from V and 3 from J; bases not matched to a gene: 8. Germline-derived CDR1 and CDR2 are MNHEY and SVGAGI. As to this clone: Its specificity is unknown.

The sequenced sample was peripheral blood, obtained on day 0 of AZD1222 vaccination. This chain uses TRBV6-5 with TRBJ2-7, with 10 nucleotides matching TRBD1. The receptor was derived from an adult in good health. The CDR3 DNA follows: TGTGCCAGCAGCCTCCGGGACAGGGGCATCTACGAGCAGTACTTC. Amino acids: CASSLRDRGIYEQYF.